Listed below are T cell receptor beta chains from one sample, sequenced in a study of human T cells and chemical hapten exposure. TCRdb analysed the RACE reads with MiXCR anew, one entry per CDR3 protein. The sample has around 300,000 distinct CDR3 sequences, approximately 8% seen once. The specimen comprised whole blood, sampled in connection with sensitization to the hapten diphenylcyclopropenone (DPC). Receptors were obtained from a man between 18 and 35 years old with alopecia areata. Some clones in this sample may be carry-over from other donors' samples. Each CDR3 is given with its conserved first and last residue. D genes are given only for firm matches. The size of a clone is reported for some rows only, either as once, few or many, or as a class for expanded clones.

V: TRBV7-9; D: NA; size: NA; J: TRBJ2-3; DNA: TGTGCCAGCAGCTTAGTATCGGGCCTCACAGATACGCAGTATTTT; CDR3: CASSLVSGLTDTQYF
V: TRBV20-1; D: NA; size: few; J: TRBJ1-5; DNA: TGCAGTGCTTCGACAGCTAGGAATCAGCCCCAGCATTTT; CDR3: CSASTARNQPQHF
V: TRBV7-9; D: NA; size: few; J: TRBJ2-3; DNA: TGTGCCAGCAGCTTAGACATTAGCACAGATACGCAGTATTTT; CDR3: CASSLDISTDTQYF
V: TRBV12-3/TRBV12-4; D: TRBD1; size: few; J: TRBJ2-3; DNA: TGTGCCAGCAGTCAACAGGGGGCGGATGCAGATACGCAGTATTTT; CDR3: CASSQQGADADTQYF
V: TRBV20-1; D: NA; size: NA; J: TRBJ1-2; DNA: TGCAGTGCCGAGGGGGAGGACAGCCTCTATGGCTACACCTTC; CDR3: CSAEGEDSLYGYTF
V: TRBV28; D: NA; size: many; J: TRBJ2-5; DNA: TGTGCCAGCAGTTTGGGACGAGCGGAGACCCAGTACTTC; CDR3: CASSLGRAETQYF
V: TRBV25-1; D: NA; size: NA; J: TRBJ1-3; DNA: TGTGCCAGCATGGAGGTCTCTGGAAACACCATATATTTT; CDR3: CASMEVSGNTIYF
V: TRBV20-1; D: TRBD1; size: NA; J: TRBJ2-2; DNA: TGCAGTGCCGGGACAGGGTTTTTGGGCACCGGGGAGCTGTTTTTT; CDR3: CSAGTGFLGTGELFF
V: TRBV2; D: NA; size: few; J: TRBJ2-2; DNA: TGTGCCAGCAGGCTTTTCCAAGTGGCCGGGGAGCTGTTTTTT; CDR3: CASRLFQVAGELFF
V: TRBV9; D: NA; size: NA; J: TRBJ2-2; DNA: TGTGCCAGCAGCGTAGCCGGAAGGGAGCGGGAGCTGTTTTTT; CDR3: CASSVAGRERELFF
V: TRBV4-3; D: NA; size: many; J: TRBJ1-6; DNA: TGCGCCAGCAGCCAAGATGGCAGCAGAAATTCACCCCTCCACTTT; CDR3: CASSQDGSRNSPLHF
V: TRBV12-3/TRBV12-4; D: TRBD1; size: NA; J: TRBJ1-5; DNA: TGTGCCAGCAGTTCAAAGGACAGGGTCAATCAGCCCCAGCATTTT; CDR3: CASSSKDRVNQPQHF
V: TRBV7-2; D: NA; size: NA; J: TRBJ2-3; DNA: TGTGCCAGCAGCCTTAGGGGGGGCCGCCCAGATACGCAGTATTTT; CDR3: CASSLRGGRPDTQYF
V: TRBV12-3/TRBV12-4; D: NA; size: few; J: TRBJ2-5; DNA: TGTGCCAGCAGTCCCACAGGGAAAGAGACCCAGTACTTC; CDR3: CASSPTGKETQYF
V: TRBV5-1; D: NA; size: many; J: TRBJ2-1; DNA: TGCGCCAGCAGCTTGGGGGCTAGTCCTCTCCAGGGTGAGCAGTTCTTC; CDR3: CASSLGASPLQGEQFF
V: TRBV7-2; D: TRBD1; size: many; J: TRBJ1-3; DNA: TGTGCCAGCAGCTCGCAAATCTACAGGGGCCCTGGAAACACCATATATTTT; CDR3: CASSSQIYRGPGNTIYF
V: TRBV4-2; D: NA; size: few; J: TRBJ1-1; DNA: TGTGCCAGCAGCCCCCACCGGGCGGCGAACACTGAAGCTTTCTTT; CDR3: CASSPHRAANTEAFF
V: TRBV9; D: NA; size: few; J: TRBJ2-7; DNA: TGTGCCAGCAGCGTAGGAGGAGGGGGCGCGGACGAGCAGTACTTC; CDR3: CASSVGGGGADEQYF
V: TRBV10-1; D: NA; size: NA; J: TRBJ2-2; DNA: TGCGCCAGCAGTGATATGTGGGGTCCCGACACCGGGGAGCTGTTTTTT; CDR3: CASSDMWGPDTGELFF
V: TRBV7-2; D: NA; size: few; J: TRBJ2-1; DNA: TGTGCCAGCAGCCCCACGGGACTGGACAATGAGCAGTTCTTC; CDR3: CASSPTGLDNEQFF
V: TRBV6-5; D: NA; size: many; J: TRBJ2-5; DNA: TGTGCCAGCAGTTACTCGGCTCGTCCTAAGGAGACCCAGTACTTC; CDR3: CASSYSARPKETQYF
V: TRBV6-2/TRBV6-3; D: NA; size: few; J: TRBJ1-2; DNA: TGTGCCAGCAGTTACTCGACTGGACACCGGGACACCTTC; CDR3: CASSYSTGHRDTF
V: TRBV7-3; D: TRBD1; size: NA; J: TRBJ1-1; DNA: TGTGCCAGCAGGGACAGGGTCGCCGGGAACACTGAAGCTTTCTTT; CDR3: CASRDRVAGNTEAFF
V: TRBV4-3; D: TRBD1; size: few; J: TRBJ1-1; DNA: TGCGCCAGCAGCCCTTCGACAGGGACGAACACTGAAGCTTTCTTT; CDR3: CASSPSTGTNTEAFF
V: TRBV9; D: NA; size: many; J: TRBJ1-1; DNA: TGTGCCAGCAGCCCGGAACAGGGATGGGGAACTGAAGCTTTCTTT; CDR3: CASSPEQGWGTEAFF
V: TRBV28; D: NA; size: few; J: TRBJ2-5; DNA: TGTGCCAGCAGCCCGCCGCTAGGAGCGGAGACCCAGTACTTC; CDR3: CASSPPLGAETQYF
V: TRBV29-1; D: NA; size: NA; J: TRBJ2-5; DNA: TGCAGCGTTGAAATTTATCGTGAGCGAGGAGAGACCCAGTACTTC; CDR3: CSVEIYRERGETQYF
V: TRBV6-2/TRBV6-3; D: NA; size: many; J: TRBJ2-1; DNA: TGTGCCAGCAGCCTGAACGTGGGGAGGAATGAGCAGTTCTTC; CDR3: CASSLNVGRNEQFF
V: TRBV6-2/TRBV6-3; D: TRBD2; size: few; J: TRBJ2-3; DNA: TGTGCCAGCAGCCATCCACTAGCGGGGACCGGCGATACGCAGTATTTT; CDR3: CASSHPLAGTGDTQYF
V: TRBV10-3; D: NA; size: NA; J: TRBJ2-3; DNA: TGTGCCATCAGGGACCTTGGCACAGATACGCAGTATTTT; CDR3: CAIRDLGTDTQYF
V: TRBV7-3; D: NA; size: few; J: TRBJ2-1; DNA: TGTGCCAGCAGCTTACCTGGGGCCGCTGGGGGAGAGCAGTTCTTC; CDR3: CASSLPGAAGGEQFF
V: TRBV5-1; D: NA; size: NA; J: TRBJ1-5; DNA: TGCGCCAGCAGTGGGGGAGGGACCAATCAGCCCCAGCATTTT; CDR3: CASSGGGTNQPQHF
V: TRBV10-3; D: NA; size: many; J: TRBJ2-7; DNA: TGTGCCATCAGTGACCAGGGGACCTACGAGCAGTACTTC; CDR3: CAISDQGTYEQYF
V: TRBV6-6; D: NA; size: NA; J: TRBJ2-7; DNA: TGTGCCAGCAGTTACTATCAGGGGGGGTCCTACGAGCAGTACTTC; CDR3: CASSYYQGGSYEQYF
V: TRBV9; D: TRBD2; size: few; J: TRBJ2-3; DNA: TGTGCCAGCAGCCCTCGTATAGCGGGGGGCACAGATACGCAGTATTTT; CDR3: CASSPRIAGGTDTQYF
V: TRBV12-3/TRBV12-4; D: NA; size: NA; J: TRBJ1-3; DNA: TGTGCCAGCATCCTGCCTGCTGGAAACACCATATATTTT; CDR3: CASILPAGNTIYF
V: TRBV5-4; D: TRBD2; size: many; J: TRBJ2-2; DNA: TGTGCCAGCAGCGGACTAGCGGGGGGTGGCACCGGGGAGCTGTTTTTT; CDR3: CASSGLAGGGTGELFF
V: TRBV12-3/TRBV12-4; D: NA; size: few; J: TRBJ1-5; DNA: TGTGCCAGCAGTTATTTGGGCAGCAGTAATCAGCCCCAGCATTTT; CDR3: CASSYLGSSNQPQHF
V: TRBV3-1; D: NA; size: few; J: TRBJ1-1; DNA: TGTGCCAGCAGCCAAGGGGCCGGTTACACTGAAGCTTTCTTT; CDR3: CASSQGAGYTEAFF
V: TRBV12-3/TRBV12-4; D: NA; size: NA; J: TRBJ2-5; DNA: TGTGCCAGCAGTCCCGGCCCCCGGGCGGACCAGTACTTC; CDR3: CASSPGPRADQYF
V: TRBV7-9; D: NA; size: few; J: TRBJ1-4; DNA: TGTGCCAGCAGCTTAAACGTGGCGGGAGCGAAACTGTTTTTT; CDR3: CASSLNVAGAKLFF
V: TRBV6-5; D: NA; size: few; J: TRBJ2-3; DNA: TGTGCCAGCAGAGTGGGGGCCACCGGAGATACGCAGTATTTT; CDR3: CASRVGATGDTQYF
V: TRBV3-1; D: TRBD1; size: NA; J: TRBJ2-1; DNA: TGTGCCAGCAGCCAAACAGGGGCAAATGAGCAGTTCTTC; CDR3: CASSQTGANEQFF
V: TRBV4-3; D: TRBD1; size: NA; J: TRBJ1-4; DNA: TGCGCCAGCGGTGGGACAGGGGACGAAAAACTGTTTTTT; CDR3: CASGGTGDEKLFF
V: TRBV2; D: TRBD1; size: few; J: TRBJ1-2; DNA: TGTGCCAGCAGTATAGGACAGGGCCCTTATGGCTACACCTTC; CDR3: CASSIGQGPYGYTF
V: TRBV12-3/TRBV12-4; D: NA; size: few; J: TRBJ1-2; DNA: TGTGCCAGCAGTAAGGGGATGGTCGTGGGCTATGGCTACACCTTC; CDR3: CASSKGMVVGYGYTF
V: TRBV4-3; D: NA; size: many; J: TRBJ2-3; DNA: TGCGCCAGCAGCCAAGACCAACTGGGCCAATGGCAGTATTTT; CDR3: CASSQDQLGQWQYF
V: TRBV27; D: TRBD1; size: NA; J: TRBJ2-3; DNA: TGTGCCAGCAGTTCCCCGGCGAGACAGGGGACAGATACGCAGTATTTT; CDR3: CASSSPARQGTDTQYF